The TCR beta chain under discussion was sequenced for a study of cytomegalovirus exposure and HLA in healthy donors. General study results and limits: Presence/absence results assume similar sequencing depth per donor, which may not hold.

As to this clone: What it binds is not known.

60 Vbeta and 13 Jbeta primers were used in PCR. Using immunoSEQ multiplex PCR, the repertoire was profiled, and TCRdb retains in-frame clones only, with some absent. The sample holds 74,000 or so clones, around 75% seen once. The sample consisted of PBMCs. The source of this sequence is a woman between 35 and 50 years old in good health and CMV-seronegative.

The CDR3 DNA reads TGTGCCATCAGTGAGGTAGCGGAGCCCTACGAGCAGTACTTC. It encodes CAISEVAEPYEQYF. This chain connects TRBV10-3 to TRBJ2-7; weak D call: TRBD2 (6 bases). CDR1 ENHRY and CDR2 SYGVKD come from the germline V gene. V was trimmed by 2 bases and J by 2 bases, leaving 10 bases between them. CDR3 size: 14 residues.